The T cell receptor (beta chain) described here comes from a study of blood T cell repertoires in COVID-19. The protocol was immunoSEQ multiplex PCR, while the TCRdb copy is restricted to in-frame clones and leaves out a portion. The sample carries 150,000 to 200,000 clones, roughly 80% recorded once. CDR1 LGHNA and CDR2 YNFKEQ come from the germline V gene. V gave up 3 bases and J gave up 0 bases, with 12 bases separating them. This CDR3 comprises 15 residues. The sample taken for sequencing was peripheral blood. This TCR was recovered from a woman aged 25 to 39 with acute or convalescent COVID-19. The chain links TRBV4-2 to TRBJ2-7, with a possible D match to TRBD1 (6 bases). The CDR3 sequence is CASSQGDTDSYEQYF. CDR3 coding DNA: TGTGCCAGCAGCCAGGGGGACACCGACTCCTACGAGCAGTACTTC.